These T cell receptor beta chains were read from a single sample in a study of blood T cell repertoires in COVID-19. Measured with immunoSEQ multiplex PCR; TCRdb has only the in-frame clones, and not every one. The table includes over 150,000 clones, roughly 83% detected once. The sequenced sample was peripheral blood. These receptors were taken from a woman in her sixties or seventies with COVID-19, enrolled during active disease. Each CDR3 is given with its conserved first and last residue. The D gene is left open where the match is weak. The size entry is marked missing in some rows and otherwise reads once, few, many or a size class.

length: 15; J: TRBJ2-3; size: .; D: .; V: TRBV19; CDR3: CASAHRQGRADTQYF; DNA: TGTGCCAGCGCCCATCGGCAGGGGAGGGCAGATACGCAGTATTTT
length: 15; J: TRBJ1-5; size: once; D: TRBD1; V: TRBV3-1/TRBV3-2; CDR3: CASSRQGAKNQPQHF; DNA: TGTGCCAGCAGCCGACAGGGGGCGAAGAATCAGCCCCAGCATTTT
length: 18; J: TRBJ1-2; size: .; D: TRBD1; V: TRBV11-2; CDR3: CASSQPGTGGSQGYGYTF; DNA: TGTGCCAGCAGCCAGCCAGGGACAGGGGGTAGTCAGGGCTATGGCTACACCTTC
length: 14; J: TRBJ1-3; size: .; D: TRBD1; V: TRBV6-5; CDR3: CASRGTGRGNTIYF; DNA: TGTGCCAGCAGGGGGACAGGCAGAGGAAACACCATATATTTT
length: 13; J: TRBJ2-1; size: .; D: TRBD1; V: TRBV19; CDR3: CASSVGQYNEQFF; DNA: TGTGCCAGTAGTGTGGGACAGTACAATGAGCAGTTCTTC
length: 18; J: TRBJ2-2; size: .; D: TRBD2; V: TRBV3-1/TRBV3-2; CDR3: CASSQDRLAGGRTGELFF; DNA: TGTGCCAGCAGCCAAGATCGGCTAGCGGGGGGTAGGACCGGGGAGCTGTTTTTT
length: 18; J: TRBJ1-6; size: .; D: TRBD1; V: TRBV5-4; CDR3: CASSSTKGALAYNSPLHF; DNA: TGTGCCAGCAGCTCCACTAAGGGGGCCTTGGCCTATAATTCACCCCTCCACTTT
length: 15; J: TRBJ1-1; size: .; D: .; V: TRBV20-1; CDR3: CSASLTGPMNTEAFF; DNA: TGCAGTGCTAGTTTAACAGGCCCCATGAACACTGAAGCTTTCTTT
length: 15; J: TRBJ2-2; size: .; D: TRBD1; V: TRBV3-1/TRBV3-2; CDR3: CASSHGTGGIGELFF; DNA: TGTGCCAGCAGCCATGGGACAGGGGGCATCGGGGAGCTGTTTTTT
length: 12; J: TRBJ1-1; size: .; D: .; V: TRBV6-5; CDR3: CASSRVNTEAFF; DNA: TGTGCCAGCAGCCGCGTGAACACTGAAGCTTTCTTT
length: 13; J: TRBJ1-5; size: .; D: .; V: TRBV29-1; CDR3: CSVDEGMGQPQHF; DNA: TGCAGCGTTGATGAGGGAATGGGTCAGCCCCAGCATTTT
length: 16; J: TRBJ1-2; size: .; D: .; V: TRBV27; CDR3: CASSREVTGPRYGYTF; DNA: TGTGCCAGCAGTCGTGAAGTGACAGGTCCCAGGTATGGCTACACCTTC
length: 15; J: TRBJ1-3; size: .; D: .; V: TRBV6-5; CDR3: CASSPLRRIGNTIYF; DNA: TGTGCCAGCAGTCCCCTTCGGCGGATTGGAAACACCATATATTTT
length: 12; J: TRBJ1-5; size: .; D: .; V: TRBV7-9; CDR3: CASSLVDQPQHF; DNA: TGTGCCAGCAGCTTAGTCGATCAGCCCCAGCATTTT
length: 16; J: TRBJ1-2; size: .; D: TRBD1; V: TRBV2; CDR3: CASSPGQGMSDYGYTF; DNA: TGTGCCAGCAGTCCGGGACAGGGGATGTCGGACTATGGCTACACCTTC
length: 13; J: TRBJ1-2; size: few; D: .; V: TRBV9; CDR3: CASSSGWGVGYTF; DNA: TGTGCCAGCAGCTCCGGGTGGGGGGTTGGCTACACCTTC
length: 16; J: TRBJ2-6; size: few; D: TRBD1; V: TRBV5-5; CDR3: CASSSHRGSGANVLTF; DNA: TGTGCCAGCAGCTCTCACAGGGGGTCAGGGGCCAACGTCCTGACTTTC
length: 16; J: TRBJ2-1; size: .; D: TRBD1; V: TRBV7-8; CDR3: CASSRVTGQGYNEQFF; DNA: TGTGCCAGCAGCCGCGTTACGGGACAGGGCTACAATGAGCAGTTCTTC